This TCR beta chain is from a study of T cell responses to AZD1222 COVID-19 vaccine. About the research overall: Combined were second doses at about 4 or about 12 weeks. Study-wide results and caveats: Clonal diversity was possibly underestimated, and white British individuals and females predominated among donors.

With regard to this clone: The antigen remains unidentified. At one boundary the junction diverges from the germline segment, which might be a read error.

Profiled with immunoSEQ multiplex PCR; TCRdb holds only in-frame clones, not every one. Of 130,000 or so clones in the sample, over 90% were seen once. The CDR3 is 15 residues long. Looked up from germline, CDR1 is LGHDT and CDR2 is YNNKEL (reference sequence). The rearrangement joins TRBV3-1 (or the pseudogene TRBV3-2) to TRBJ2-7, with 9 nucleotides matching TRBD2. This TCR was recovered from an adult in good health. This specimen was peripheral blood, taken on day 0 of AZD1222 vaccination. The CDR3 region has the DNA TGTGCCAGCAGCCTACTTAGCGGGAGCTCCCACGAGCAGTACTTC. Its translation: CASSLLSGSSHEQYF.